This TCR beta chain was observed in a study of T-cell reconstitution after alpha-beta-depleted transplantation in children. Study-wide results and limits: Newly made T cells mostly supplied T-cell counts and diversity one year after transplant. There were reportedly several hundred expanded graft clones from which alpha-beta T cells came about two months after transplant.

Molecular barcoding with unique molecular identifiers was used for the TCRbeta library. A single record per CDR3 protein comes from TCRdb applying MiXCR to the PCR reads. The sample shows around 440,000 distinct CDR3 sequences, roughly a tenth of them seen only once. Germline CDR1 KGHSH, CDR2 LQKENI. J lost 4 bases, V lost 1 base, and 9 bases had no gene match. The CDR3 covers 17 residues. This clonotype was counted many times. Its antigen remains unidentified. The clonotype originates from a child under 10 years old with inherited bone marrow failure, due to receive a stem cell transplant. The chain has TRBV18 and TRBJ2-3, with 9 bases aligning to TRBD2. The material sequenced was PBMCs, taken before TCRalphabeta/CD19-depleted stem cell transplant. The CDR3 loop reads CASSPLRREGRADTQYF. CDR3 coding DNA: TGTGCCAGCTCACCACTAAGGCGGGAGGGCCGCGCAGATACGCAGTATTTT.